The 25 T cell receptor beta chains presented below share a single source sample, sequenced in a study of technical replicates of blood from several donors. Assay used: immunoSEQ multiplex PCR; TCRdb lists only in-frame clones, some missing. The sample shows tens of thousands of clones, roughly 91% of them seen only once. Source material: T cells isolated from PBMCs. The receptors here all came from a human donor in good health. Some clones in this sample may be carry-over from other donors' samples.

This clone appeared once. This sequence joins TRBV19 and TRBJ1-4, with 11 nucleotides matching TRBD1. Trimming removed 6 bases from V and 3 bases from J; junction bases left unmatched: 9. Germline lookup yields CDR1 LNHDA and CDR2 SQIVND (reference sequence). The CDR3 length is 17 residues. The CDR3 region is CASRARTGGAANEKLFF. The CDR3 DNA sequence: TGTGCCAGTAGAGCCCGGACAGGGGGCGCGGCTAATGAAAAACTGTTTTTT. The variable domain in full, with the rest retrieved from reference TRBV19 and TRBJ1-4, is DGGITQSPKYLFRKEGQNVTLSCEQNLNHDAMYWYRQDPGQGLRLIYYSQIVNDFQKGDIAEGYSVSREKKESFPLTVTSAQKNPTAFYLCASRARTGGAANEKLFFGSGTQLSVL.

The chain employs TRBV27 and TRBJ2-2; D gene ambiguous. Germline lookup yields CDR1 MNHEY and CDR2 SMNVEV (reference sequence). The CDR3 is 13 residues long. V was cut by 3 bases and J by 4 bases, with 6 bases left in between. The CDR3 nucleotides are TGTGCCAGCAGTTTTCAGATCACCGGGGAGCTGTTTTTT. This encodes CASSFQITGELFF.

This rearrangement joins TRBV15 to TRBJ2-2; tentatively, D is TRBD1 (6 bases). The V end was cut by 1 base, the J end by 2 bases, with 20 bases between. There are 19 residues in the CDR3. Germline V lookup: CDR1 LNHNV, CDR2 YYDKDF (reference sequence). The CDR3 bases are TGTGCCACCAGCAGAGTTTTAAGGGGGTTTATTCTTAACACCGGGGAGCTGTTTTTT. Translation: CATSRVLRGFILNTGELFF.

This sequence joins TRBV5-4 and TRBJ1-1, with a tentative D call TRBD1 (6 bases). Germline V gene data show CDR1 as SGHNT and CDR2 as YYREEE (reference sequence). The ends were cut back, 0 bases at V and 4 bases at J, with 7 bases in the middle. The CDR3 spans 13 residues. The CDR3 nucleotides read TGTGCCAGCAGCTTGGTGGGGGCCACTGAAGCTTTCTTT. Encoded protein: CASSLVGATEAFF.

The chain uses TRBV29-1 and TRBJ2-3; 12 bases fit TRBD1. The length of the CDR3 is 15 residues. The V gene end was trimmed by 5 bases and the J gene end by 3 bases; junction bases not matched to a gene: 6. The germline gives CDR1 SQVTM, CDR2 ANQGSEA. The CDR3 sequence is CSVRLGQGATDTQYF. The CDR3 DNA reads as TGCAGCGTTCGATTGGGACAGGGGGCAACAGATACGCAGTATTTT.

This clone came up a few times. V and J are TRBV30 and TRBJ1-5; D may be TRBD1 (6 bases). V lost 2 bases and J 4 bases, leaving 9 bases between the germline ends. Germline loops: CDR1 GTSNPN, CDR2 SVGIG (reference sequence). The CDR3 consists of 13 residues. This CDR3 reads CAWSPTGNQPQHF. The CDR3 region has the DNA TGTGCCTGGAGTCCCACAGGGAATCAGCCCCAGCATTTT.

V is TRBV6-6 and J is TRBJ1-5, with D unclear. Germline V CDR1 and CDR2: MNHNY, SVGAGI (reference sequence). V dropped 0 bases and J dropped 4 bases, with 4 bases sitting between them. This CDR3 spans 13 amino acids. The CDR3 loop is CASSYSPNQPQHF. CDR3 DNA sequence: TGTGCCAGCAGTTACTCCCCGAATCAGCCCCAGCATTTT.

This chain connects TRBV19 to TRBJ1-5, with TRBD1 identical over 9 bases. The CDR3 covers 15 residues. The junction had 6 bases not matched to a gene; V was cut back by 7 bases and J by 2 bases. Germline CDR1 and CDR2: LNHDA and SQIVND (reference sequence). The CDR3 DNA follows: TGTGCCAGTAACATACAGGGGGCTCGCAATCAGCCCCAGCATTTT. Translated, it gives CASNIQGARNQPQHF.

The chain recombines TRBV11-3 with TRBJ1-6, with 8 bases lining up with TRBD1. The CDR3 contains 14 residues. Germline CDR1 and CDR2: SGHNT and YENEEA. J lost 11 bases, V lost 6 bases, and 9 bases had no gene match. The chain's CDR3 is CASRPTGARTPLHF. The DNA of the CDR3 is TGTGCCAGCAGGCCGACAGGGGCGAGGACACCCCTCCACTTT.

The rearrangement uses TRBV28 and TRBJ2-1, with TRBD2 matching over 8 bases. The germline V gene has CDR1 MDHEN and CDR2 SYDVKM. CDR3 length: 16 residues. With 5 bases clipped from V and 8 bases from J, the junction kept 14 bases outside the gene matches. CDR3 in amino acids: CASSPQRETLLDEQFF. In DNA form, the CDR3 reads TGTGCCAGCAGTCCCCAGCGGGAGACTCTATTGGATGAGCAGTTCTTC.

In nucleotides, the CDR3 is TGTGCCAGCAGCTTGGGCGGCAGCTCCTACAATGAGCAGTTCTTC. Translating gives CASSLGGSSYNEQFF. The chain links TRBV5-6 to TRBJ2-1; D ambiguous. Trimming left V 0 bases short and J 0 bases short, with 7 bases between. The CDR3 totals 15 residues. The V gene's germline CDR1 is SGHDT and CDR2 YYEEEE.

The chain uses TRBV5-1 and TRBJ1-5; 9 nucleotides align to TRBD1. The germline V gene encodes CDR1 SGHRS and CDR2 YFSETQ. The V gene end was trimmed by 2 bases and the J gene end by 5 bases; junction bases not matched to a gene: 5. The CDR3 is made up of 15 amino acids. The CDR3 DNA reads TGCGCCAGCAGCTTAACAGGGGGCACGGATCAGCCCCAGCATTTT. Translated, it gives CASSLTGGTDQPQHF.

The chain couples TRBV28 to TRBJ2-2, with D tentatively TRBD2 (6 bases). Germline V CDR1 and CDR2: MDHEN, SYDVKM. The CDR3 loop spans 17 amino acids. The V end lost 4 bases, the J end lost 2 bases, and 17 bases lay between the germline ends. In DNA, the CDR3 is TGTGCCAGCAGTTCATTACCGGGACTGCTAAACACCGGGGAGCTGTTTTTT. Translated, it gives CASSSLPGLLNTGELFF.

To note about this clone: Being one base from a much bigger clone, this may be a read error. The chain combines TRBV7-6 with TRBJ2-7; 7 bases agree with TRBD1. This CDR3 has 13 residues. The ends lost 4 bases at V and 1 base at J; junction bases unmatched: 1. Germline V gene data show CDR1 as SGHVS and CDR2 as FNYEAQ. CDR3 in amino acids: CASSSTGSYEQYF. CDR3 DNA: TGTGCCAGCAGCTCGACAGGGTCCTACGAGCAGTACTTC. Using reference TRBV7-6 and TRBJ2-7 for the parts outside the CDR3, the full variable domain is GAGVSQSPRYKVTKRGQDVALRCDPISGHVSLYWYRQALGQGPEFLTYFNYEAQQDKSGLPNDRFSAERPEGSISTLTIQRTEQRDSAMYRCASSSTGSYEQYFGPGTRLTVT.

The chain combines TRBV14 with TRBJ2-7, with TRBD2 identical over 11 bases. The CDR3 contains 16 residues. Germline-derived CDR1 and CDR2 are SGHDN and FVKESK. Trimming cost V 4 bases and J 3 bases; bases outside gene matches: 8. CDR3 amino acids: CASSPQHGLAGYEQYF. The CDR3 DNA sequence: TGTGCCAGCAGCCCACAACACGGACTAGCGGGCTACGAGCAGTACTTC.

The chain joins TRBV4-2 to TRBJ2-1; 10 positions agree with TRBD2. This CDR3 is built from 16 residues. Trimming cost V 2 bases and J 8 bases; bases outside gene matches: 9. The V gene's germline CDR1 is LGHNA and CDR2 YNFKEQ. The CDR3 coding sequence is TGTGCCAGCAGCCAAAGATCTAGCGGGAGTTTCGATGAGCAGTTCTTC. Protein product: CASSQRSSGSFDEQFF.

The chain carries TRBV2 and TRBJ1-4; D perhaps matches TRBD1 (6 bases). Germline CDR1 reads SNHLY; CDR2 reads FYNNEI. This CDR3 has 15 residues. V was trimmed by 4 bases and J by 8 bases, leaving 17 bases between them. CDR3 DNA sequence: TGTGCCAGCAGTGGGACCTACAGGGTGGGGGAAAAACTGTTTTTT. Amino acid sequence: CASSGTYRVGEKLFF.

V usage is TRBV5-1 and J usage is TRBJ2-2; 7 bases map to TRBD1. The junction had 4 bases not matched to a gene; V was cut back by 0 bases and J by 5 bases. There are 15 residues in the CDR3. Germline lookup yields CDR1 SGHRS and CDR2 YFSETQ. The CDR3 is CASSLEGAETGELFF. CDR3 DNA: TGCGCCAGCAGCTTGGAGGGGGCTGAGACCGGGGAGCTGTTTTTT.

The CDR3 DNA sequence: TGTGCCGTAGGACAGGGCAACAAAGCTACGCAGTATTTT. It encodes CAVGQGNKATQYF. The chain links TRBV30 to TRBJ2-3, with 8 bases fitting TRBD1. V shed 8 bases, J shed 8 bases, and the junction held 12 bases outside the gene matches. Germline loops: CDR1 GTSNPN, CDR2 SVGIG (reference sequence). The CDR3 length is 13 residues.

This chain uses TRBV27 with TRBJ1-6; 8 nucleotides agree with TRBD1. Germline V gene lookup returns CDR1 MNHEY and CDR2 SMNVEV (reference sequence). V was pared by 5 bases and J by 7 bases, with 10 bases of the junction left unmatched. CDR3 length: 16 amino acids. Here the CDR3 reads CASSLLTTGDNSPLHF. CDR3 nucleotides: TGTGCCAGCAGTCTATTGACGACAGGGGACAATTCACCCCTCCACTTT.

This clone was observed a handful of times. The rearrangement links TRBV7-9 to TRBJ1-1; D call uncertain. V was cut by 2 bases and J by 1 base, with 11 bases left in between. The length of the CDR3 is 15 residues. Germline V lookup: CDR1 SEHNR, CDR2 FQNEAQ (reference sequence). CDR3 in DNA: TGTGCCAGCAGCTTATCGGGGTCCCCGAACACTGAAGCTTTCTTT. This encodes CASSLSGSPNTEAFF.

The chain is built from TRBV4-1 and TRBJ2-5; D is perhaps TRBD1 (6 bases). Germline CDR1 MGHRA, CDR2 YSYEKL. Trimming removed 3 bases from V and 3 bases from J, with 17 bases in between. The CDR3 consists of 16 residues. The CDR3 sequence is CASSHAPGQAEETQYF. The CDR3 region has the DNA TGCGCCAGCAGCCATGCCCCGGGACAAGCGGAAGAGACCCAGTACTTC.

In DNA form, the CDR3 reads TGCGCCAGCAGCTATTCGGACAGGGTCTACAATGAGCAGTTCTTC. This translates into CASSYSDRVYNEQFF. The chain employs TRBV5-1 and TRBJ2-1, with 8 bases lining up with TRBD1. V lost 3 bases, J lost 3 bases, and 5 bases stayed unmatched. CDR1 SGHRS and CDR2 YFSETQ come from the germline V gene. The CDR3 totals 15 residues.

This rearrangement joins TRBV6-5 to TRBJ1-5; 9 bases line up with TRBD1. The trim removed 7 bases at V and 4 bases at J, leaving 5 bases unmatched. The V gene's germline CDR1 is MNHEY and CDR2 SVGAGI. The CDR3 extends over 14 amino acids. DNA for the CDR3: TGTGCCAGCACCTCGGGACAGGGTAATCAGCCCCAGCATTTT. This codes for CASTSGQGNQPQHF.

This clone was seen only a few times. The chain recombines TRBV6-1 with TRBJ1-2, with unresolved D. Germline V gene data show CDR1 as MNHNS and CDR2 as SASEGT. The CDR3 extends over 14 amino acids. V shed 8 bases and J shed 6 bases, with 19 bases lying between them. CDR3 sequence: CASAYVVTVNGYTF. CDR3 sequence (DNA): TGTGCCAGCGCCTACGTGGTTACAGTGAATGGCTACACCTTC.